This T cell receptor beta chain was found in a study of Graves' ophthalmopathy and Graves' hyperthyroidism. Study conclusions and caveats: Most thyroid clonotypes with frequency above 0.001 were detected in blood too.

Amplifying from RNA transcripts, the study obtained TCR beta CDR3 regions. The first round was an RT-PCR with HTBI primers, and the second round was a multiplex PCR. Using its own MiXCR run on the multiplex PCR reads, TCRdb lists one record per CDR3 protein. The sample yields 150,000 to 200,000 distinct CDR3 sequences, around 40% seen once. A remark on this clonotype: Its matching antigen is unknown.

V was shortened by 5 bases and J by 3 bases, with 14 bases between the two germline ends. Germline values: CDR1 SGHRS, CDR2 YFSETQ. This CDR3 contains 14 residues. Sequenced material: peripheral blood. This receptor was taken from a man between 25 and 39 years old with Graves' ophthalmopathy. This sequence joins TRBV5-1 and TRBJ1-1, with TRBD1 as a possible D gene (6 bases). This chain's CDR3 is CASSSGWGHTEAFF. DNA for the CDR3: TGCGCCAGCAGTTCGGGTTGGGGGCACACTGAAGCTTTCTTT.